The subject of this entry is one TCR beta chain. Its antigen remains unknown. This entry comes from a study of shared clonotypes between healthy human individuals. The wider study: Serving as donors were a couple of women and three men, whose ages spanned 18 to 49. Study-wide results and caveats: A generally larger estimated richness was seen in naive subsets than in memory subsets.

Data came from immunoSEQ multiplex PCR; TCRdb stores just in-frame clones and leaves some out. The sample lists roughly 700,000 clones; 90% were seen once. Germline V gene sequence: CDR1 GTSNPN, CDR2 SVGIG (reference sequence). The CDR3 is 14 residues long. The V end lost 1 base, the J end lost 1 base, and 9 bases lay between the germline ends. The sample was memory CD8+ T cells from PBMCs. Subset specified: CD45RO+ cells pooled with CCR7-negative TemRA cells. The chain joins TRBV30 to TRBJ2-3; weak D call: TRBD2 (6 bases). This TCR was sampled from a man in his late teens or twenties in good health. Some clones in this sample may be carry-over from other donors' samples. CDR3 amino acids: CAWSEGGRTDTQYF. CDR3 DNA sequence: TGTGCCTGGAGTGAGGGAGGACGCACAGATACGCAGTATTTT.